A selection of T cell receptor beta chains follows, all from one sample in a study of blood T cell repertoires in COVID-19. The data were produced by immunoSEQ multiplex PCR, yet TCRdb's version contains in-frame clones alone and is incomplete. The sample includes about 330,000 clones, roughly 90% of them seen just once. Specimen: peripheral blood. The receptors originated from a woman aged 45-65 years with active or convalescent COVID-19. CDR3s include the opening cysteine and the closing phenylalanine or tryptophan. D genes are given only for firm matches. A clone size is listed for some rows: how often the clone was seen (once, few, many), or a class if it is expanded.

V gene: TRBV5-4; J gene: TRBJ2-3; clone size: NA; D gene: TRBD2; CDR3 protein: CASSPVLAGGTDTQYF
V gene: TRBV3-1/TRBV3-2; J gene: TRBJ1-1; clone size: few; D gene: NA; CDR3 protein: CASTPREKNTEAFF
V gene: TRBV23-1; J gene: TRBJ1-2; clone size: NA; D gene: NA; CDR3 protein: CASSQRGLNYGYTF
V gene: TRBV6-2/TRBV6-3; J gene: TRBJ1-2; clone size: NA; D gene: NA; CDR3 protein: CASSYTGRDGYTF
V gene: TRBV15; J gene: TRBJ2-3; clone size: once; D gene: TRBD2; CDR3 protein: CATSRDTGLAGESDTQYF
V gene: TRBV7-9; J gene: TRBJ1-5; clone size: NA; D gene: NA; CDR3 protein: CASSPDKGNQPQHF
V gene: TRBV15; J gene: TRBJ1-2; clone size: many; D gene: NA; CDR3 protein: CATSSSRYGYTF
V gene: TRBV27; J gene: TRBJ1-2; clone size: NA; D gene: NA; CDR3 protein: CASSLQGNGYTF
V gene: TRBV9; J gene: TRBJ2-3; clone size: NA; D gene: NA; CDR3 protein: CASSPPPGITDTQYF
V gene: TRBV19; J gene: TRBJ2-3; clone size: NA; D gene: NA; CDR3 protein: CASSKIADTQYF
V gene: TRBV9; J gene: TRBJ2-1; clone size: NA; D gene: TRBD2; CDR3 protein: CASSELAGGYNEQFF
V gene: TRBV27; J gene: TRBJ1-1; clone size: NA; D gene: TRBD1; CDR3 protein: CASSADRKNTEAFF
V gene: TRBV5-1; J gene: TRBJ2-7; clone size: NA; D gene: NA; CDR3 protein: CASSLTGSHEQYF
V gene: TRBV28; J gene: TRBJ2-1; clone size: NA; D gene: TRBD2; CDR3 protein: CASRDAAGGRGEQFF
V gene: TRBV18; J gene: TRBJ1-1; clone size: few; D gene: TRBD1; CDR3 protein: CASSPPGTGGEAFF
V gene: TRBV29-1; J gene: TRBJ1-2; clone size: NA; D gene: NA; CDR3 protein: CSVVSNNYGYTF
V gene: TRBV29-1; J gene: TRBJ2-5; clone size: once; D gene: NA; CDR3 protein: CSVRGSMETQYF
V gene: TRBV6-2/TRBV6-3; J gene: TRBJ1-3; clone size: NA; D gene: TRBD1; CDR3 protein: CASSATTYRGDGNTIYF
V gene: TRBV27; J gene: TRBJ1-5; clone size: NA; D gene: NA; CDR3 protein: CASSQSTFSNQPQHF
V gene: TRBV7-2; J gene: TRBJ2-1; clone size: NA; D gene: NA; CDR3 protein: CASSYSSYNEQFF
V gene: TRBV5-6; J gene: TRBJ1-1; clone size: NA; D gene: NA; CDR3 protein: CASSFPGVSSRTEAFF
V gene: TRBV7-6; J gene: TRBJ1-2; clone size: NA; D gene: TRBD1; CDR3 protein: CASSPPRDRVAYGYTF
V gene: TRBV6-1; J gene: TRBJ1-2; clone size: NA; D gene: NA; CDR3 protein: CASINRGGNNYGYTF
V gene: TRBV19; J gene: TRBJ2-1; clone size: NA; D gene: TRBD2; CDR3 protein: CASSIGGGNEQFF
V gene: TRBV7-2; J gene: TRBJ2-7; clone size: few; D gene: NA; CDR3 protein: CASSLGGRYEQYF
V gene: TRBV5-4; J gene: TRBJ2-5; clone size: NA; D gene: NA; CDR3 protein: CASTSRLGGETQYF
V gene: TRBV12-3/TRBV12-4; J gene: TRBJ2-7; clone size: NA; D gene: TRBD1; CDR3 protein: CASRKTGSGEQYF
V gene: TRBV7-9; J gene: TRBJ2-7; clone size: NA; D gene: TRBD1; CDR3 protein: CASSPHRGAYEQYF
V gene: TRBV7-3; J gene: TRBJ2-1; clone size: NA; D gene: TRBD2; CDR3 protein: CASSPSGSSNEQFF
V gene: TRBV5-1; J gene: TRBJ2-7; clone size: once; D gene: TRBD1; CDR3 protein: CASSLGQGVGEQYF
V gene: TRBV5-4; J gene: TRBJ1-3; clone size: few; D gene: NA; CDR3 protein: CASSFRDPGDTIYF